The present T cell receptor (beta chain) was sequenced within a study of cytomegalovirus exposure and HLA in healthy donors. Study-wide results and caveats: A reported reduction in N-insertions relative to the roughly 640-donor mean was seen in an Asian-associated ancestry cluster in a later analysis. Accurate prediction of HLA-A and HLA-B alleles (for most subjects) was reportedly achieved from TCR beta sequences. According to the study, 180 or so TCR beta chains were cytomegalovirus-associated. In an earlier analysis, productive rearrangement rates for most beta V segments clustered near 87% or 30%.

The CDR3 spans 20 residues. Germline V gene lookup returns CDR1 KGHSH and CDR2 LQKENI. The V end was cut by 4 bases, the J end by 4 bases, with 31 bases between. A multiplex PCR was run with 60 Vbeta primers and 13 Jbeta primers. Libraries were prepared by immunoSEQ multiplex PCR; TCRdb keeps only in-frame clonotypes and omits some of them. The sample has approximately 120,000 clones, under 80% seen once. Of note for this clone: The antigen is unknown.

This chain connects TRBV18 to TRBJ1-1; D is ambiguous. This receptor was taken from a man in his forties in good health and CMV-seropositive. The specimen was PBMCs. The CDR3 sequence: CASSHITRAGRGEGGTEAFF. The CDR3 coding sequence is TGTGCCAGCTCACATATTACCCGAGCAGGCCGGGGTGAGGGCGGCACTGAAGCTTTCTTT.